Below are 23 T cell receptor beta chains sequenced from a single sample in a study of T-cell reconstitution after alpha-beta-depleted transplantation in children. Unique molecular identifiers were built into the TCRbeta library. TCRdb re-derived calls from the PCR reads in MiXCR, one entry per CDR3 protein. The repertoire holds fewer than 550,000 distinct CDR3 sequences, approximately 10% seen once, with around 15% in the top ten. Sequenced here: PBMCs, mostly from graft donor cells, sampled 180 days after TCRalphabeta/CD19-depleted stem cell transplant. The receptor set was obtained from a female patient aged 2 to 10 who had a stem cell transplant for aplastic anemia, so the T cells may come from the graft donor.

V gene TRBV29-1 combines with J gene TRBJ1-1, with D tentatively TRBD1 (5 bases). Per germline, CDR1 SQVTM and CDR2 ANQGSEA. The V gene lost 5 bases and the J gene lost 3 bases, with 16 bases spanning the gap. CDR3 length: 14 amino acids. The CDR3: CSVPKRGDYTEAFF. The CDR3 DNA reads as TGCAGCGTTCCGAAGCGGGGGGATTACACTGAAGCTTTCTTT.

This chain uses TRBV5-5 with TRBJ1-5, with 7 bases matching TRBD1. The CDR3 has 15 amino acids. The germline V gene encodes CDR1 SGHKS and CDR2 YYEKEE (reference sequence). The V and J ends lost 4 bases and 1 base, in that order; junction bases with no gene match: 5. The CDR3 nucleotides read TGTGCCAGCAGCCTGGACAGGCGGAGCAATCAGCCCCAGCATTTT. It yields the protein CASSLDRRSNQPQHF. Full variable domain (remainder filled in from reference TRBV5-5 and TRBJ1-5): DAGVTQSPTHLIKTRGQQVTLRCSPISGHKSVSWYQQVLGQGPQFIFQYYEKEERGRGNFPDRFSARQFPNYSSELNVNALLLGDSALYLCASSLDRRSNQPQHFGDGTRLSIL.

The chain uses TRBV15 and TRBJ2-7; 12 nucleotides match TRBD2. This CDR3 contains 14 residues. Germline CDR1 reads LNHNV; CDR2 reads YYDKDF (reference sequence). With V trimmed by 4 bases and J by 7 bases, 5 bases remained unmatched. The CDR3 DNA reads as TGTGCCACCAGCATGACTAGCGGGAGAGGTGAGCAGTACTTC. Translated, it gives CATSMTSGRGEQYF.

A note on this clonotype: A junction end diverges from the germline sequence, so it may reflect a read error. The chain carries TRBV19 and TRBJ2-2; D is tentatively TRBD1 or TRBD2 (5 bases each). The germline gives CDR1 LNHDA, CDR2 SQIVND (reference sequence). This CDR3 is built from 13 residues. The CDR3 DNA is TGTGCCACCCCGGTGACGAACACCGGGGACCTGTTTTTT. The encoded protein is CATPVTNTGDLFF.

This clonotype was observed a few times. The chain uses TRBV12-3 or TRBV12-4 and TRBJ2-6, with D uncertain. This CDR3 spans 17 amino acids. Trimming took 4 bases from V and 0 from J, leaving 13 bases between them. As DNA, the CDR3 is TGTGCCAGCAGTTCAGACGGACGTTACTCTGGGGCCAACGTCCTGACTTTC. Translated: CASSSDGRYSGANVLTF.

This clonotype was seen more than once but under ten times. J is TRBJ2-7 and V is TRBV7-2; 9 bases match TRBD1. The V segment lost 2 bases and the J segment 2 bases; nucleotides outside the gene matches: 7. CDR1 SGHTA and CDR2 FQGNSA come from the germline V gene. The CDR3 covers 16 residues. The CDR3 nucleotides are TGTGCCAGCAGCTTAACCGGGGGGACAGGGACCTACGAGCAGTACTTC. It encodes CASSLTGGTGTYEQYF.

The CDR3 spells CAIRSPRLPNTGELFF. The CDR3 DNA sequence: TGTGCCATACGTTCTCCGCGACTACCGAACACCGGGGAGCTGTTTTTT. The genes are TRBV6-2 or TRBV6-3 and TRBJ2-2, with D maybe TRBD2 (5 bases). The germline V gene encodes CDR1 MNHEY and CDR2 SVGEGT. The CDR3 has 16 amino acids. V was clipped by 10 bases and J by 0 bases, with 18 bases between them.

The chain links TRBV28 to TRBJ1-1; the match to TRBD1 covers 9 bases. This CDR3 is built from 15 residues. CDR1 and CDR2 (germline): MDHEN, SYDVKM. The trim removed 0 bases at V and 4 bases at J, leaving 3 bases unmatched. This chain's CDR3 is CASSLWGDRATEAFF. The CDR3 DNA follows: TGTGCCAGCAGTTTATGGGGGGACAGGGCCACTGAAGCTTTCTTT.

Only a few counts were recorded for this clonotype. J is TRBJ2-5 and V is TRBV5-1; 12 positions match TRBD2. Germline V gene lookup returns CDR1 SGHRS and CDR2 YFSETQ. This CDR3 is 17 amino acids long. J lost 3 bases, V lost 0 bases, and 6 bases had no gene match. The CDR3 reads CASSLVTSGRVKETQYF. The CDR3 DNA reads TGCGCCAGCAGCTTGGTGACTAGCGGGAGAGTTAAAGAGACCCAGTACTTC.

The rearrangement links TRBV29-1 to TRBJ2-1; D might be TRBD2 (6 bases). The CDR3 is 14 residues long. Germline CDR1 reads SQVTM; CDR2 reads ANQGSEA. Deletions cut 2 bases from V and 0 bases from J, with 8 bases between. CDR3 in amino acids: CSVETTSSYNEQFF. As DNA, the CDR3 is TGCAGCGTTGAAACGACTAGCTCCTACAATGAGCAGTTCTTC.

The chain couples TRBV4-3 to TRBJ2-1; TRBD2 agrees at 12 bases. Germline V gene sequence: CDR1 LGHNA, CDR2 YSLEER. The J segment lost 8 bases and the V segment lost 0 bases, leaving 2 bases of the junction unmatched. This CDR3 has 15 amino acids. The CDR3 spells CASSQEGTSGYEQFF. The CDR3 DNA reads TGCGCCAGCAGCCAAGAAGGGACTAGCGGGTATGAGCAGTTCTTC.

This clonotype was observed many times. The chain carries TRBV4-3 and TRBJ1-1; D possibly corresponds to TRBD1 (5 bases). CDR3 length: 13 amino acids. Trimming removed 0 bases at V and 3 bases at J, with 5 bases between. Germline CDR1 and CDR2: LGHNA and YSLEER. The CDR3 nucleotides are TGCGCCAGCAGCCAAGACAGGGACACTGAAGCTTTCTTT. It codes for CASSQDRDTEAFF.

This chain links TRBV19 with TRBJ2-1; 8 bases are shared with TRBD1. This CDR3 is built from 13 residues. The trim removed 3 bases at V and 6 bases at J, leaving 1 base unmatched. Germline loops: CDR1 LNHDA, CDR2 SQIVND (reference sequence). Written as DNA, the CDR3 is TGTGCCAGTAGTATCGGGACAGGCAATGAGCAGTTCTTC. This gives the protein CASSIGTGNEQFF. The full variable domain, with the rest looked up from reference TRBV19 and TRBJ2-1, is DGGITQSPKYLFRKEGQNVTLSCEQNLNHDAMYWYRQDPGQGLRLIYYSQIVNDFQKGDIAEGYSVSREKKESFPLTVTSAQKNPTAFYLCASSIGTGNEQFFGPGTRLTVL.

This clonotype was recorded many times. The chain is built from TRBV7-2 and TRBJ2-3; D is unclear. Trimming stripped 3 bases from V and 6 bases from J, with 7 bases between. CDR1 and CDR2 (germline): SGHTA, FQGNSA. This CDR3 is built from 12 residues. CDR3 DNA: TGTGCCAGCAGCTTCCAAGTGGATACGCAGTATTTT. Translating it yields CASSFQVDTQYF. The full variable domain, its missing parts supplied by reference TRBV7-2 and TRBJ2-3, is GAGVSQSPSNKVTEKGKDVELRCDPISGHTALYWYRQSLGQGLEFLIYFQGNSAPDKSGLPSDRFSAERTGGSVSTLTIQRTQQEDSAVYLCASSFQVDTQYFGPGTRLTVL.

The chain joins TRBV4-3 to TRBJ1-1; 7 bases are shared with TRBD1. Germline V gene lookup returns CDR1 LGHNA and CDR2 YSLEER. The CDR3 has 14 amino acids. After removal of 1 base from V and 8 bases from J, the junction contained 7 bases not matched to a gene. The CDR3 nucleotides are TGCGCCAGCAGCCAAGCGACAGGGAGCATGGAAGCTTTCTTT. This gives the protein CASSQATGSMEAFF.

The rearrangement links TRBV12-3 or TRBV12-4 to TRBJ1-4; 8 positions match TRBD1. The V and J ends lost 4 bases and 8 bases, in that order; junction bases with no gene match: 9. The CDR3 runs to 15 residues. The CDR3 loop is CASSSPGQGKEKLFF. The DNA of the CDR3 is TGTGCCAGCAGTTCCCCCGGACAGGGTAAAGAAAAACTGTTTTTT.

The genes are TRBV12-3 or TRBV12-4 and TRBJ2-7; D possibly corresponds to TRBD1 (6 bases). Trimming took 6 bases from V and 3 from J, leaving 6 bases between them. There are 11 residues in the CDR3. CDR3 region: CASRGGYEQYF. The DNA for the CDR3 is TGTGCCAGCAGAGGGGGCTACGAGCAGTACTTC.

This clonotype was observed many times. This chain links TRBV5-1 with TRBJ2-5, with TRBD2 matching over 13 bases. The CDR3 loop spans 18 amino acids. The junction had 9 bases not matched to a gene; V was cut back by 0 bases and J by 4 bases. CDR1 and CDR2 from the germline V gene are SGHRS and YFSETQ. CDR3 coding DNA: TGCGCCAGCAGCTTGGCCGCAGGACTAGCGGGAGTTGGAGAGACCCAGTACTTC. Amino acids: CASSLAAGLAGVGETQYF.

This clonotype has only a few counts. J is TRBJ1-4 and V is TRBV29-1; a possible D gene is TRBD1 (5 bases). The CDR3 extends over 13 amino acids. Deletions cut 6 bases from V and 4 bases from J, with 12 bases between. The V gene's germline CDR1 is SQVTM and CDR2 ANQGSEA. The chain's CDR3 is CSVQGLGNEKLFF. The CDR3 coding sequence is TGCAGCGTGCAGGGTCTAGGTAATGAAAAACTGTTTTTT.

This clonotype was recorded many times. The chain is built from TRBV4-1 and TRBJ1-3; D is possibly TRBD1 (5 bases). Trimming took 3 bases from V and 0 from J, leaving 15 bases between them. Per germline, CDR1 MGHRA and CDR2 YSYEKL. The CDR3 contains 17 residues. The CDR3, as DNA: TGCGCCAGCAGCCAGCTTTCTCCAGGGATCTCTGGAAACACCATATATTTT. Its protein is CASSQLSPGISGNTIYF.

This clonotype was picked up a small number of times. The chain carries TRBV27 and TRBJ2-4; D gene uncertain. V gave up 2 bases and J gave up 1 base, with 21 bases separating them. Germline lookup yields CDR1 MNHEY and CDR2 SMNVEV (reference sequence). CDR3 size: 19 residues. The CDR3 nucleotides read TGTGCCAGCAGTTTACACGCCCGCCCTTGGCGCAGGGCCAAAAACATTCAGTACTTC. It encodes CASSLHARPWRRAKNIQYF.

This chain uses TRBV10-3 with TRBJ2-7; no reliable D call. Trimming left V 0 bases short and J 6 bases short, with 12 bases between. This CDR3 is 14 amino acids long. Germline-derived CDR1 and CDR2 are ENHRY and SYGVKD. CDR3 sequence reads: CAISESMDGSEQYF. The CDR3 region has the DNA TGTGCCATCAGTGAGTCAATGGACGGTAGCGAGCAGTACTTC.

This clonotype was observed a handful of times. This chain connects TRBV20-1 to TRBJ2-5, with D unclear. V was pared by 3 bases and J by 4 bases, with 18 bases between. The CDR3 runs 15 residues. CDR1 and CDR2 from the germline V gene are DFQATT and SNEGSKA (reference sequence). The CDR3 sequence is CSARTDRHCGETQYF. The CDR3 nucleotides read TGCAGTGCTAGGACGGACCGCCACTGTGGAGAGACCCAGTACTTC.